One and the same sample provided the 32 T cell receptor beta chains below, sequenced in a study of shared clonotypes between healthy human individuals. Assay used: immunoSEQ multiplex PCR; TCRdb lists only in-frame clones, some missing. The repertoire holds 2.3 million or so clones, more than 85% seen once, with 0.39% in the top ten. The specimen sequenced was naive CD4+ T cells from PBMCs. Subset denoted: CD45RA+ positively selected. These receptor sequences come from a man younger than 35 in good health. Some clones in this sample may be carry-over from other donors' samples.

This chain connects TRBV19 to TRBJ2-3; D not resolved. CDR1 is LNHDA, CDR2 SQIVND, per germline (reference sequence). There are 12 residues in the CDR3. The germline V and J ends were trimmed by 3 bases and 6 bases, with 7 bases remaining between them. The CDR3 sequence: CASSMYADTQYF. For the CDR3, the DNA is TGTGCCAGTAGTATGTATGCCGATACGCAGTATTTT.

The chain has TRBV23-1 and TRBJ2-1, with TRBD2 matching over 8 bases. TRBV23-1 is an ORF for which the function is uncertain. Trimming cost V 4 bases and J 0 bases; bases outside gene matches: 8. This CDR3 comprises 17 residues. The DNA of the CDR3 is TGCGCCAGCAGTCCCAGCGGGAGACCCAGCTCCTACAATGAGCAGTTCTTC. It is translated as CASSPSGRPSSYNEQFF.

The CDR3 nucleotides are TGTGCTAGTGGTTTGTGGACTAGCGGGGGTACCCAGTACTTC. Translated: CASGLWTSGGTQYF. The chain has TRBV12-5 and TRBJ2-5; 13 bases fit TRBD2. The length of the CDR3 is 14 residues. Germline V lookup: CDR1 LGHNT, CDR2 FRNRAP. V was pared by 2 bases and J by 8 bases, with 2 bases of the junction left unmatched.

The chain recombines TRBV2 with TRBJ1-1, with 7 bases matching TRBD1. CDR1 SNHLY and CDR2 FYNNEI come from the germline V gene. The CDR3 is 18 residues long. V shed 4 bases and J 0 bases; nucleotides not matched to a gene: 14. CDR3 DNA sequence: TGTGCCAGCAGTGCCAGACCGGGACAGCGACAAATGAACACTGAAGCTTTCTTT. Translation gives CASSARPGQRQMNTEAFF.

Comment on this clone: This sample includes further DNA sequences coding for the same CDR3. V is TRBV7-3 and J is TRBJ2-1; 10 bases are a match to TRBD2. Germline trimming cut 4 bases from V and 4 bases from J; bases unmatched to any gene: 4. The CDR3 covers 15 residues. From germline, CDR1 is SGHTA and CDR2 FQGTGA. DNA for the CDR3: TGTGCCAGCAGCTCGACTAGCGGGCTATACAATGAGCAGTTCTTC. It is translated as CASSSTSGLYNEQFF.

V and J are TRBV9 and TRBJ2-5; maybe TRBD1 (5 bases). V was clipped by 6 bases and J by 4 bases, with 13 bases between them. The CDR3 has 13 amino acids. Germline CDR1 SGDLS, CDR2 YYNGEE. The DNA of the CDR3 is TGTGCCAGCAATTCAGGGTACGGAGAGACCCAGTACTTC. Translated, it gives CASNSGYGETQYF.

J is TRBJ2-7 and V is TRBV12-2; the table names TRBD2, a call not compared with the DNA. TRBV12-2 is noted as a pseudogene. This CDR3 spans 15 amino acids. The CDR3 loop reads CASRFRLAGPAEQYF. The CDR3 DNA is TGTGCAAGTCGCTTTCGTCTAGCGGGACCAGCCGAGCAGTACTTC.

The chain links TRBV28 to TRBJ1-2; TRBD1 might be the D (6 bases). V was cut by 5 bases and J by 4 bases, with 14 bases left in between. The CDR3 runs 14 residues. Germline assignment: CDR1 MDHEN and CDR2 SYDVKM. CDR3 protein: CASSRIGQTYGYTF. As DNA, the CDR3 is TGTGCCAGCAGTCGGATCGGACAGACCTATGGCTACACCTTC.

The CDR3 sequence is CASGGHVYGYTF. CDR3 coding DNA: TGTGCCAGCGGAGGACACGTCTATGGCTACACCTTC. The chain joins TRBV2 to TRBJ1-2; TRBD1 might be the D (5 bases). V dropped 8 bases and J dropped 4 bases, with 11 bases sitting between them. The germline V gene has CDR1 SNHLY and CDR2 FYNNEI. The CDR3 runs to 12 residues.

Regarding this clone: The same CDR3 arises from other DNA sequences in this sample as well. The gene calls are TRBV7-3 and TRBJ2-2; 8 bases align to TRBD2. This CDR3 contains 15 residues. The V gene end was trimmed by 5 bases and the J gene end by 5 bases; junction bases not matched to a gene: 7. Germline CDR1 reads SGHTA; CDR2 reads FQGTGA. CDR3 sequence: CASSPGGGRTGELFF. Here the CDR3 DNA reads TGTGCCAGCAGCCCCGGGGGGGGCCGTACCGGGGAGCTGTTTTTT.

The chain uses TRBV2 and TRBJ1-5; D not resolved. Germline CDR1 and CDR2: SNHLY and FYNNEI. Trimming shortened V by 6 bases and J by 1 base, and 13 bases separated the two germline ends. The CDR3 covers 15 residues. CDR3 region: CASSQTWLSNQPQHF. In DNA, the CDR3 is TGTGCCAGCAGCCAGACCTGGTTAAGCAATCAGCCCCAGCATTTT. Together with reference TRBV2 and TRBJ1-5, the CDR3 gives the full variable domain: EPEVTQTPSHQVTQMGQEVILRCVPISNHLYFYWYRQILGQKVEFLVSFYNNEISEKSEIFDDQFSVERPDGSNFTLKIRSTKLEDSAMYFCASSQTWLSNQPQHFGDGTRLSIL.

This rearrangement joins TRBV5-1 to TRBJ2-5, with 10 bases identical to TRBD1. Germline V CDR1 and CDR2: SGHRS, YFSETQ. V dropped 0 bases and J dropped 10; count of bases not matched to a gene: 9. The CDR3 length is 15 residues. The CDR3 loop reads CASSLVGQGVRDQYF. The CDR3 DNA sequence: TGCGCCAGCAGCTTGGTAGGACAGGGGGTTCGGGACCAGTACTTC. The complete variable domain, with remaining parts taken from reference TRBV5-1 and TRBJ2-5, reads KAGVTQTPRYLIKTRGQQVTLSCSPISGHRSVSWYQQTPGQGLQFLFEYFSETQRNKGNFPGRFSGRQFSNSRSEMNVSTLELGDSALYLCASSLVGQGVRDQYFGPGTRLLVL.

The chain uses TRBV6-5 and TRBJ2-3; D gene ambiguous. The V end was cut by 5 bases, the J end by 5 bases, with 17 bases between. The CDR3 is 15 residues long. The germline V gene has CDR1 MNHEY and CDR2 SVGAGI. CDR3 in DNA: TGTGCCAGCAGTGCGTCCCAATACTTGGAAGATACGCAGTATTTT. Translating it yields CASSASQYLEDTQYF.

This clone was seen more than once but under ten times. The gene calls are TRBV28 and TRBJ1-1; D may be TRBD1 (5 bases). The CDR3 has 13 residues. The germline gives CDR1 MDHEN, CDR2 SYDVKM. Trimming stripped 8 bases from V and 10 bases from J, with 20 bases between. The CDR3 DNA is TGTGCCAGCGATATCGCAGGGTCCCAGGGAGCTTTCTTT. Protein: CASDIAGSQGAFF. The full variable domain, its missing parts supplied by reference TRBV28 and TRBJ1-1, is DVKVTQSSRYLVKRTGEKVFLECVQDMDHENMFWYRQDPGLGLRLIYFSYDVKMKEKGDIPEGYSVSREKKERFSLILESASTNQTSMYLCASDIAGSQGAFFGQGTRLTVV.

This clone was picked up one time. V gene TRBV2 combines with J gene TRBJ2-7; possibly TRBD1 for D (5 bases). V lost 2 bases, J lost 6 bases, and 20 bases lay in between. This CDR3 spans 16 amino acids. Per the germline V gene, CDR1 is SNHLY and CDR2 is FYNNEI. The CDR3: CASSEFSRQTGGEQYF. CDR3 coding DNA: TGTGCCAGCAGTGAATTTTCGAGACAGACCGGCGGCGAGCAGTACTTC.

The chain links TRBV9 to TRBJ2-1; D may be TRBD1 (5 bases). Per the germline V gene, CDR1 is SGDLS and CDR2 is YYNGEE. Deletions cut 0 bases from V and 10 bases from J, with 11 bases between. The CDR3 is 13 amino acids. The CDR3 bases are TGTGCCAGCAGCGTAGAGGGGTTATTGGAGCAGTTCTTC. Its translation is CASSVEGLLEQFF.

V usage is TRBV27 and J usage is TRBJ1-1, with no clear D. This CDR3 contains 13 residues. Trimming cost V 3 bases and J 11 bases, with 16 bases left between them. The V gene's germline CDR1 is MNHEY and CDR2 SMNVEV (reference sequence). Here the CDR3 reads CASSFLRGSGAFF. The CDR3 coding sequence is TGTGCCAGCAGTTTTCTTCGGGGATCCGGGGCTTTCTTT.

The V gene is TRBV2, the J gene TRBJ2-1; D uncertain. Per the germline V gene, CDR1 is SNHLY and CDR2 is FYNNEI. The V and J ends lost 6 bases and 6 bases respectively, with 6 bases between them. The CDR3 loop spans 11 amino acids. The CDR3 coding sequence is TGTGCCAGCAGCCCGCTCAATGAGCAGTTCTTC. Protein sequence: CASSPLNEQFF.

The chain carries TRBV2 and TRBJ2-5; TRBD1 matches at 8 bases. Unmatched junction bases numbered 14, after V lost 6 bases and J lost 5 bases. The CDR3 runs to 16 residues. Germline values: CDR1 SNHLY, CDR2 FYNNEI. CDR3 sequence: CASRETGAQFWETQYF. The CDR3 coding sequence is TGTGCCAGCAGGGAGACAGGGGCCCAGTTTTGGGAGACCCAGTACTTC.

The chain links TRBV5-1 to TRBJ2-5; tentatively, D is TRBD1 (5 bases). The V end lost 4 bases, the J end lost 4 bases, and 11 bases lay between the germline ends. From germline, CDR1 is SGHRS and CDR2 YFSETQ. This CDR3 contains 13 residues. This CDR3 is CASSTQGGETQYF. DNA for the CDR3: TGCGCCAGCAGCACCCAGGGTGGAGAGACCCAGTACTTC.

The CDR3, as DNA: TGCGCCAGCAGCTTGGCCGCTTCCATCGGGGTTGCCTACGAGCAGTACTTC. It encodes CASSLAASIGVAYEQYF. The chain employs TRBV5-1 and TRBJ2-7; a possible D gene is TRBD2 (5 bases). The CDR3 has 17 residues. Per the germline V gene, CDR1 is SGHRS and CDR2 is YFSETQ. Trimming removed 0 bases from V and 2 bases from J, with 18 bases in between.

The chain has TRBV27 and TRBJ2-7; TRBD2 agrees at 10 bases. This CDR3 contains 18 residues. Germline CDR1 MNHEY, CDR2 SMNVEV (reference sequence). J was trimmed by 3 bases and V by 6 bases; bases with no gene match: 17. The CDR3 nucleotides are TGTGCCAGCAGCCTCAGGGGGCGCGGGCTAGCGGGGGACTACGAGCAGTACTTC. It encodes CASSLRGRGLAGDYEQYF.

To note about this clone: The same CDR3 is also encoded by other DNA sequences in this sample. The CDR3 nucleotides are TGCGCCAGCAGCTTAGGGAGCTCTGGAAACACCATATATTTT. Translated: CASSLGSSGNTIYF. This sequence joins TRBV5-1 and TRBJ1-3; D not resolved. Trimming took 2 bases from V and 0 from J, leaving 6 bases between them. The CDR3 contains 14 residues. The V gene's germline CDR1 is SGHRS and CDR2 YFSETQ.

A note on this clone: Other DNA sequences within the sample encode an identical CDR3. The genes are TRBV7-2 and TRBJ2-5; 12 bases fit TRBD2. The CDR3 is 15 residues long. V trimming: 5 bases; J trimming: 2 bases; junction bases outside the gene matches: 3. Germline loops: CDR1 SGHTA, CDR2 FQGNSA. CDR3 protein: CASSLGLAGQETQYF. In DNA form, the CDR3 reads TGTGCCAGCAGCCTCGGACTAGCGGGGCAAGAGACCCAGTACTTC.

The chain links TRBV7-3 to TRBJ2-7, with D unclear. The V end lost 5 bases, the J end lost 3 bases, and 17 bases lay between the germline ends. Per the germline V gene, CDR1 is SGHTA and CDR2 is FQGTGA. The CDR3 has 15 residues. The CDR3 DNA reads TGTGCCAGCAGCGCGAATTGGCAGCCTTTCTACGAGCAGTACTTC. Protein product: CASSANWQPFYEQYF.

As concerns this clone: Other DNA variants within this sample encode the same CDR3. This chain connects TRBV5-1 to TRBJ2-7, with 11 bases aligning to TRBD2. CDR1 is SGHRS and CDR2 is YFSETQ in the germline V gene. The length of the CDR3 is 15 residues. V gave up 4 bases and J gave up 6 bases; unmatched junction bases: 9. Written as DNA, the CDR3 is TGCGCCAGCAGCCTCGAACTAGCGGGAGTGGGCGAGCAGTACTTC. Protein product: CASSLELAGVGEQYF.

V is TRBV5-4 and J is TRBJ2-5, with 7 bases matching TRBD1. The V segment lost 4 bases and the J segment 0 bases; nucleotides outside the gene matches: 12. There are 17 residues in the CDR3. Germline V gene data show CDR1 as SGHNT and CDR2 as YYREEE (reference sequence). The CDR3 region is CASSPARDRGYQETQYF. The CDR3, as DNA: TGTGCCAGCAGCCCAGCCCGGGACAGAGGGTACCAAGAGACCCAGTACTTC.

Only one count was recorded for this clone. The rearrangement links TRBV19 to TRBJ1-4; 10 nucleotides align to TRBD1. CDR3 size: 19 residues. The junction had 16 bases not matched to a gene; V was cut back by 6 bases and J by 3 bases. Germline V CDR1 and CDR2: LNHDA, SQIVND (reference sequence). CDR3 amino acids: CASRQLPGQGPSSNEKLFF. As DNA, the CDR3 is TGTGCCAGTAGGCAACTTCCGGGACAGGGGCCGAGCTCTAATGAAAAACTGTTTTTT.

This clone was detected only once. CDR3 amino acids: CASSSSGRTDTQYF. CDR3 DNA sequence: TGTGCCAGCAGTTCTAGCGGGAGGACAGATACGCAGTATTTT. The chain recombines TRBV6-6 with TRBJ2-3, with 11 bases lining up with TRBD2. This CDR3 contains 14 residues. Germline-derived CDR1 and CDR2 are MNHNY and SVGAGI (reference sequence). The J segment lost 3 bases and the V segment lost 4 bases, leaving 0 bases of the junction unmatched.

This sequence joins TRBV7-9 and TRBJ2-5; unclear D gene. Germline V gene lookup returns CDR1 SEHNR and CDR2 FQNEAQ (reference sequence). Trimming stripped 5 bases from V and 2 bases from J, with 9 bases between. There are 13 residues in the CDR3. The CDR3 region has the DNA TGTGCCAGCAGCCGGGCAGTACAAGAGACCCAGTACTTC. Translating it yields CASSRAVQETQYF. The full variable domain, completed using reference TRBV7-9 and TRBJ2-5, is DTGVSQNPRHKITKRGQNVTFRCDPISEHNRLYWYRQTLGQGPEFLTYFQNEAQLEKSRLLSDRFSAERPKGSFSTLEIQRTEQGDSAMYLCASSRAVQETQYFGPGTRLLVL.

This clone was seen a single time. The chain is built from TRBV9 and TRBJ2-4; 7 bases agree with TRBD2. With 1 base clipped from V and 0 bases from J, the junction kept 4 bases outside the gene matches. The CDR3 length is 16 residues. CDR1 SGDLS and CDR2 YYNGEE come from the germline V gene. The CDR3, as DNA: TGTGCCAGCAGCGTATCTAGCGGAATAGCCAAAAACATTCAGTACTTC. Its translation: CASSVSSGIAKNIQYF.

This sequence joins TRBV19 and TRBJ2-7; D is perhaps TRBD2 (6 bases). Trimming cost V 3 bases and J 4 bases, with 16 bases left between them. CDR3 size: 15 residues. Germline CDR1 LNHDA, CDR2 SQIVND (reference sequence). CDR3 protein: CASSIGGTEKYEQYF. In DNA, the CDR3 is TGTGCCAGTAGTATCGGGGGAACAGAGAAGTACGAGCAGTACTTC.